This T cell receptor (beta chain) stems from a study of T cell changes during pregnancy in multiple sclerosis. Generated by immunoSEQ multiplex PCR, the TCRdb table keeps only in-frame clones and is missing some. Of fewer than 150,000 clones listed, 95% to 98% were seen once; the top ten hold 0.44%. Germline V lookup: CDR1 SGHRS, CDR2 YFSETQ. The length of the CDR3 is 14 residues. V gave up 2 bases and J gave up 0 bases, with 8 bases separating them. Material: peripheral blood, obtained after pregnancy. The receptor was isolated from a female donor with multiple sclerosis, enrolled in a pregnancy study. The gene calls are TRBV5-1 and TRBJ2-5; D perhaps matches TRBD1 (5 bases). CDR3 protein: CASSLQVYQETQYF. The CDR3 bases are TGCGCCAGCAGCTTACAGGTGTACCAAGAGACCCAGTACTTC. Full variable domain (rest looked up from reference TRBV5-1 and TRBJ2-5): KAGVTQTPRYLIKTRGQQVTLSCSPISGHRSVSWYQQTPGQGLQFLFEYFSETQRNKGNFPGRFSGRQFSNSRSEMNVSTLELGDSALYLCASSLQVYQETQYFGPGTRLLVL.